Listed below are T cell receptor beta chains from one sample, sequenced in a study of CD8 T cells in Susac syndrome. TCRdb passed the immunoSEQ multiplex PCR reads through MiXCR, listing each CDR3 protein once. The table lists some 300,000 distinct CDR3 sequences, over 75% of them singletons. Sequencing was done on a sample of CD8+ T cells from PBMCs. The receptors shown here come from a human donor with multiple sclerosis. Both conserved end residues are part of each CDR3. Expanded clones get a size class; other rows say once, few or many, or leave the size out.

>TRBJ2-7|TRBV28|NA
CASSFGLAVGYEQYF
>TRBJ2-5|TRBV20-1|NA
CSARTPDYQETQYF
>TRBJ2-1|TRBV7-9|NA
CASSAHPGLGEFF
>TRBJ2-7|TRBV25-1|NA
CASSEGGRRIFYEQYF
>TRBJ1-5|TRBV7-9|NA
CASSFELGVGGHQPQHF
>TRBJ2-7|TRBV7-2|NA
CASSLGGGAYEQYF
>TRBJ1-4|TRBV7-9|NA
CASRTEGLNEKLFF
>TRBJ2-1|TRBV4-2|NA
CASSQERIAAYEQFF
>TRBJ1-1|TRBV30|NA
CAWQLDQYTEAFF
>TRBJ2-3|TRBV27|NA
CASSFIGSRGPDTQYF
>TRBJ2-7|TRBV6-2/TRBV6-3|once
CASSFSGRNEQYF
>TRBJ2-1|TRBV29-1|NA
CSVENGGATDVFF
>TRBJ2-7|TRBV5-1|NA
CASSFRTGPKMPEQYF
>TRBJ2-5|TRBV4-3|NA
CASSQSGSSQETQYF
>TRBJ2-1|TRBV20-1|NA
CSWVREGYNEQFF
>TRBJ2-2|TRBV6-5|few
CASSYQAGELFF
>TRBJ1-2|TRBV29-1|NA
CSDVDGAGGYTF
>TRBJ2-2|TRBV27|NA
CASSHIGFGNTGELFF
>TRBJ1-1|TRBV5-4|NA
CASSFRQAQTVEAFF
>TRBJ1-3|TRBV29-1|NA
CSVDLQGRGNTIYF
>TRBJ1-4|TRBV20-1|NA
CSASAGQGADEKLFF
>TRBJ2-3|TRBV11-2|NA
CASSLDKGLLAGGTDTQYF
>TRBJ1-1|TRBV7-2|NA
CASSLDAGWNTEAFF
>TRBJ2-7|TRBV13|NA
CASSLDPFSYEQYF
>TRBJ2-3|TRBV4-3|NA
CASSPSLALGDTQYF
>TRBJ2-1|TRBV27|NA
CASSYGASYNEQFF
>TRBJ1-1|TRBV6-2/TRBV6-3|NA
CASSYSTGEAFF
>TRBJ1-4|TRBV11-2|NA
CASSGEGFRNEKLFF
>TRBJ2-2|TRBV29-1|once
CSVDQGRGTGELFF
>TRBJ1-2|TRBV20-1|NA
CRGAGEGNYGYTF
>TRBJ2-1|TRBV28|NA
CARKRRGGRRSCDEQFF
>TRBJ2-1|TRBV29-1|NA
CSVAASGRDEQFF
>TRBJ2-2|TRBV24-1|NA
CATSDSLGTAYTGELFF
>TRBJ2-7|TRBV20-1|NA
CSANPGWYEQYF
>TRBJ2-5|TRBV7-9|NA
CASTPVNKQETQYF
>TRBJ2-1|TRBV19|NA
CASSISGGANNEQFF
>TRBJ2-7|TRBV6-1|few
CASSPLAASSYEQYF
>TRBJ2-7|TRBV9|NA
CASSVGTHYEQYF
>TRBJ1-1|TRBV5-1|once
CASRRGIFVETTKSEAFF
>TRBJ2-5|TRBV6-1|NA
CASRPHGGRETQYF
>TRBJ2-1|TRBV20-1|NA
CSARDLTAGGAEQFF
>TRBJ2-7|TRBV7-9|NA
CASSSTPERGEQYF
>TRBJ2-3|TRBV4-3|once
CASSPRVLTDTQYF
>TRBJ2-7|TRBV6-6|NA
CASSYLPTYSYEQYF
>TRBJ2-1|TRBV13|once
CASSSHQGGGTGNEQFF
>TRBJ1-1|TRBV7-6|once
CATVKDTEAFF
>TRBJ1-3|TRBV27|NA
CASSPGVFGNTIYF
>TRBJ2-7|TRBV4-1|NA
CASSLGGGFSYEQYF
>TRBJ2-5|TRBV5-1|NA
CASSPWQAGEMTQYF
>TRBJ2-1|TRBV10-3|NA
CAISEVVAGPYNEQFF
>TRBJ1-2|TRBV29-1|NA
CSGRDSYGYTF
>TRBJ2-1|TRBV6-5|NA
CASRGDGSSYNEQFF
>TRBJ2-2|TRBV6-4|NA
CASSRDQSTGELFF
>TRBJ2-2|TRBV9|NA
CASSLPPGQGMQNTGELFF